These T cell receptor beta chains were read from a single sample in a study of blood T cell repertoires in COVID-19. This table comes from immunoSEQ multiplex PCR, and its TCRdb copy is limited to in-frame clones, with some not included. The table lists roughly 65,000 clones, 86% of them singletons. Sequenced sample: peripheral blood. The receptors were sampled from a man aged 50 or older with acute or convalescent COVID-19. CDR3s include the opening cysteine and the closing phenylalanine or tryptophan. A D gene is named only where the DNA matches it firmly. Rows give clone size only sometimes, using once, few, many, or a class for an expanded clone.

>TRBJ1-2|TRBV10-3|NA|TRBD1
CAISLDRASGYGYTF
TGTGCCATCAGCCTAGACAGGGCTTCTGGCTATGGCTACACCTTC
>TRBJ1-2|TRBV30|NA|NA
CAGRTPNYGYTF
TGTGCCGGCCGCACGCCAAACTATGGCTACACCTTC
>TRBJ1-2|TRBV7-9|NA|NA
CASSLSSRYGYTF
TGTGCCAGCAGCCTCAGTAGCCGCTATGGCTACACCTTC
>TRBJ2-5|TRBV2|NA|TRBD2
CAVRGAGGQETQYF
TGTGCCGTCCGGGGGGCGGGAGGGCAAGAGACCCAGTACTTC
>TRBJ2-7|TRBV18|NA|NA
CASSPRQASSYEQYF
TGTGCCAGCTCACCAAGACAGGCTAGCTCCTACGAGCAGTACTTC
>TRBJ1-4|TRBV6-5|NA|TRBD1
CASSPRTGSIEKLFF
TGTGCCAGCAGTCCGAGGACAGGGTCCATTGAAAAACTGTTTTTT
>TRBJ2-7|TRBV7-5|NA|NA
CARRLGVSGIYEQYF
TGTGCCAGAAGACTAGGTGTTAGCGGAATCTACGAGCAGTACTTC
>TRBJ2-2|TRBV28|NA|NA
CASSLLAGELFF
TGTGCCAGCAGTTTACTCGCCGGGGAGCTGTTTTTT
>TRBJ2-5|TRBV28|NA|TRBD2
CASSYGRTSGSETQYF
TGTGCCAGCAGCTACGGGCGGACTAGCGGGAGTGAGACCCAGTACTTC
>TRBJ2-1|TRBV7-9|NA|TRBD1
CASSLNYGQAWGEQFF
TGTGCCAGCAGCCTGAACTACGGACAGGCTTGGGGTGAGCAGTTCTTC
>TRBJ1-2|TRBV3-1/TRBV3-2|once|NA
CASSQGQGASYGYTF
TGTGCCAGCAGCCAAGGGCAGGGCGCTTCCTATGGCTACACCTTC
>TRBJ1-5|TRBV18|NA|NA
CASSWTGGEPQHF
TGTGCCAGCTCCTGGACGGGAGGGGAGCCCCAGCATTTT
>TRBJ1-1|TRBV19|NA|TRBD1
CASIRTGTKRAFF
TGTGCCAGTATCCGGACAGGGACCAAACGAGCTTTCTTT
>TRBJ2-3|TRBV30|NA|NA
CAWSPGQSRTDTQYF
TGTGCCTGGAGTCCAGGACAGTCCAGAACAGATACGCAGTATTTT
>TRBJ2-3|TRBV25-1|few|NA
CASSERLAQSTDTQYF
TGTGCCAGCAGTGAACGGCTAGCCCAAAGCACAGATACGCAGTATTTT
>TRBJ2-5|TRBV13|once|NA
CASSRAAGETQYF
TGTGCCAGCAGCCGGGCGGCGGGGGAGACCCAGTACTTC
>TRBJ2-7|TRBV28|NA|TRBD1
CASSRPMPGQGAFPQSYEQYF
TGTGCCAGCAGCCGCCCTATGCCGGGACAGGGGGCATTCCCCCAGTCTTACGAGCAGTACTTC
>TRBJ1-5|TRBV3-1/TRBV3-2|NA|NA
CASSQRRGQNQPQHF
TGTGCCAGCAGCCAACGGAGAGGGCAGAATCAGCCCCAGCATTTT
>TRBJ2-7|TRBV4-1|NA|NA
CASSQDVATSYEQYF
TGCGCCAGCAGCCAAGATGTGGCCACGTCCTACGAGCAGTACTTC
>TRBJ1-2|TRBV25-1|NA|NA
CASKGERGNYGYTF
TGTGCCAGCAAGGGGGAACGGGGCAACTATGGCTACACCTTC
>TRBJ2-3|TRBV24-1|NA|TRBD2
CATSEIAGGTDTQYF
TGTGCCACCAGTGAAATAGCGGGAGGCACAGATACGCAGTATTTT
>TRBJ1-1|TRBV2|once|NA
CASSEARGFGAFF
TGTGCCAGCAGTGAAGCGCGTGGGTTCGGGGCTTTCTTT
>TRBJ1-4|TRBV3-1/TRBV3-2|once|NA
CASSQVTGTNEKLFF
TGTGCCAGCAGCCAAGTGACCGGGACTAATGAAAAACTGTTTTTT
>TRBJ2-3|TRBV27|NA|NA
CASSLSYGRTDTQYF
TGTGCCAGCAGTTTATCTTACGGGAGAACAGATACGCAGTATTTT
>TRBJ2-3|TRBV7-6|NA|TRBD2
CASLAGFKADTQYF
TGTGCCAGTCTAGCGGGCTTCAAGGCAGATACGCAGTATTTT
>TRBJ1-6|TRBV4-2|NA|TRBD1
CASSQEDRASPLHF
TGTGCCAGCAGCCAAGAGGACAGGGCTTCACCCCTCCACTTT
>TRBJ2-5|TRBV13|NA|NA
CASSFGTGEETQYF
TGTGCCAGCAGCTTTGGGACTGGAGAAGAGACCCAGTACTTC
>TRBJ2-3|TRBV6-5|NA|NA
CASSFQGSWTDTQYF
TGTGCCAGCAGCTTTCAGGGGAGTTGGACAGATACGCAGTATTTT
>TRBJ1-5|TRBV7-3|NA|NA
CASSQGQMEGNQPQHF
TGTGCCAGCAGCCAAGGACAGATGGAGGGCAATCAGCCCCAGCATTTT
>TRBJ1-1|TRBV12-3/TRBV12-4|NA|NA
CASSRDWQEAFF
TGTGCCAGCAGCCGGGACTGGCAAGAAGCTTTCTTT
>TRBJ1-6|TRBV27|NA|TRBD1
CASSLGTVNSPLHF
TGTGCCAGCAGCCTCGGGACAGTAAATTCACCCCTCCACTTT
>TRBJ2-1|TRBV11-3|NA|NA
CASSLEASDDEQFF
TGTGCCAGCAGCTTAGAGGCTAGCGACGATGAGCAGTTCTTC
>TRBJ1-2|TRBV30|NA|NA
CAWSAGYGYTF
TGTGCCTGGAGTGCAGGGTATGGCTACACCTTC
>TRBJ1-1|TRBV28|NA|NA
CASSQPQNTEAFF
TGTGCCAGCAGCCAACCACAGAACACTGAAGCTTTCTTT
>TRBJ2-1|TRBV28|NA|TRBD1
CASSFNRGRSGEQFF
TGTGCCAGCAGTTTCAACAGGGGGCGATCGGGTGAGCAGTTCTTC
>TRBJ2-3|TRBV9|once|NA
CASSVATRQDTQYF
TGTGCCAGCAGCGTAGCTACTAGACAAGATACGCAGTATTTT
>TRBJ2-1|TRBV7-8|NA|TRBD2
CASSNPGLNNEQFF
TGTGCCAGCAGCAACCCGGGACTAAACAATGAGCAGTTCTTC
>TRBJ1-2|TRBV19|NA|TRBD1
CASSIDRFPWTGYGYTF
TGTGCCAGTAGTATAGATCGTTTTCCCTGGACAGGCTATGGCTACACCTTC
>TRBJ1-4|TRBV5-8|NA|TRBD1
CASGGTGALLLNEKLFF
TGTGCCAGCGGAGGGACAGGGGCTCTATTATTGAATGAAAAACTGTTTTTT
>TRBJ1-5|TRBV4-2|NA|TRBD1
CASSQLGGAFQPQHF
TGTGCCAGCAGCCAACTAGGGGGCGCCTTCCAGCCCCAGCATTTT
>TRBJ1-5|TRBV9|NA|NA
CASSSSGQNQPQHF
TGTGCCAGCAGCTCCTCGGGACAAAATCAGCCCCAGCATTTT
>TRBJ1-5|TRBV19|NA|TRBD1
CASSGQGGNQPQHF
TGTGCCTCATCGGGACAGGGGGGCAATCAGCCCCAGCATTTT
>TRBJ2-5|TRBV7-2|NA|NA
CASSLGITGGYLETQYF
TGTGCCAGCAGCTTAGGGATTACTGGCGGATACCTAGAGACCCAGTACTTC
>TRBJ2-1|TRBV24-1|NA|NA
CATSDPTLSDNSYNEQFF
TGTGCCACCAGTGATCCCACCCTATCCGACAACTCCTACAATGAGCAGTTCTTC
>TRBJ1-2|TRBV7-3|NA|TRBD1
CASSEGQENYGYTF
TGTGCCAGCAGCGAGGGACAGGAGAACTATGGCTACACCTTC
>TRBJ2-3|TRBV6-5|once|TRBD2
CASSPTSGYTDTQYF
TGTGCCAGCAGTCCGACTAGCGGGTACACAGATACGCAGTATTTT
>TRBJ2-1|TRBV20-1|NA|NA
CSASSAGYNEQFF
TGCAGTGCTAGTTCGGCAGGATACAATGAGCAGTTCTTC
>TRBJ2-7|TRBV30|NA|TRBD2
CAWEREHNYEQYF
TGTGCCTGGGAGCGGGAGCACAACTACGAGCAGTACTTC
>TRBJ2-1|TRBV7-9|once|TRBD1
CASSSGGGLNEQFF
TGTGCCAGCAGCTCAGGGGGTGGCCTCAATGAGCAGTTCTTC
>TRBJ2-2|TRBV6-2/TRBV6-3|NA|NA
CASSSGAGLAGVAGELFF
TGTGCCAGCAGTTCTGGCGCGGGGCTAGCTGGAGTCGCCGGGGAGCTGTTTTTT
>TRBJ2-7|TRBV5-1|NA|TRBD2
CASKLAGGPLSFYEQYF
TGCGCCAGTAAACTAGCGGGGGGACCCCTGAGTTTTTACGAGCAGTACTTC
>TRBJ2-5|TRBV6-5|NA|TRBD1
CASSYLTDRGRETQYF
TGTGCCAGCAGTTACCTCACGGACAGGGGGAGGGAGACCCAGTACTTC
>TRBJ1-2|TRBV6-5|NA|NA
CASRTGGRNYGYTF
TGTGCCAGCAGAACCGGAGGCAGAAACTATGGCTACACCTTC
>TRBJ2-7|TRBV18|NA|NA
CASSPRVDEQYF
TGTGCCAGCTCACCTAGAGTCGACGAGCAGTACTTC